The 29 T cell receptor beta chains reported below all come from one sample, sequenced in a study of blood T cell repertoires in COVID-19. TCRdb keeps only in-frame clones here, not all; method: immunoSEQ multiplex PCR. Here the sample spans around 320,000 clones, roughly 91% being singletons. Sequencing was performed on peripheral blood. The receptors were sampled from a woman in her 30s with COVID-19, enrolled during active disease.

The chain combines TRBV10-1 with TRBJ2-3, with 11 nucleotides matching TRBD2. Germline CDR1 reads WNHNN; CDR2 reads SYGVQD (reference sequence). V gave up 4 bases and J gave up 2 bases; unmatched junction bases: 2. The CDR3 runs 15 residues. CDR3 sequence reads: CASSGLAGYTDTQYF. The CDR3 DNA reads TGCGCCAGCAGTGGACTAGCGGGGTACACAGATACGCAGTATTTT.

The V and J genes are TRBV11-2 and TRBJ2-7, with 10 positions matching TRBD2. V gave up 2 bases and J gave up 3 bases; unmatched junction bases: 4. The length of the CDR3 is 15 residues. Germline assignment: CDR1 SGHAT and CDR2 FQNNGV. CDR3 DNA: TGTGCCAGCAGCTTACGGGCTAGCGGGGGCTACGAGCAGTACTTC. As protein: CASSLRASGGYEQYF.

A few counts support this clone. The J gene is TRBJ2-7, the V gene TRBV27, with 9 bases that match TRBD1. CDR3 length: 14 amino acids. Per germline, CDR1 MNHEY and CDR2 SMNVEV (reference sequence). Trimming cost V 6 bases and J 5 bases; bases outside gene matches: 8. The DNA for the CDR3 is TGTGCCAGCAGCCACAGGGGGCCCAACGACGAGCAGTACTTC. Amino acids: CASSHRGPNDEQYF.

Here the CDR3 DNA reads TGTGCCAGCAGCAAACAGGGGGGTCACAATGAGCAGTTCTTC. This sequence encodes CASSKQGGHNEQFF. V gene TRBV3-1 (or the pseudogene TRBV3-2) combines with J gene TRBJ2-1; 8 bases map to TRBD1. Germline trimming cut 5 bases from V and 5 bases from J; bases unmatched to any gene: 5. The CDR3 has 14 amino acids. Germline V gene lookup returns CDR1 LGHDT and CDR2 YNNKEL (reference sequence).

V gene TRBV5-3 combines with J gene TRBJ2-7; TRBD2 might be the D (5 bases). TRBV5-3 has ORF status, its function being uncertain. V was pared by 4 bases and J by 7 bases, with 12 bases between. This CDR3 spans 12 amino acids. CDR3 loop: CARSGYEGEQYF. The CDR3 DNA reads TGTGCCAGAAGCGGCTATGAGGGTGAGCAGTACTTC.

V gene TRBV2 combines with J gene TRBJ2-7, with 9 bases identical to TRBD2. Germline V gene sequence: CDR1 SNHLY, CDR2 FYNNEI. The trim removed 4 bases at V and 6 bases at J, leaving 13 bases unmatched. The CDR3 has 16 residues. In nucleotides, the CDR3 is TGTGCCAGCAGTGCTCTGGGCGGGACTAGCAACCGCGAGCAGTACTTC. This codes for CASSALGGTSNREQYF.

The CDR3 DNA follows: TGTGCCAGAGACGGGGGGAATGAAAAACTGTTTTTT. Its translation: CARDGGNEKLFF. This chain links TRBV5-4 with TRBJ1-4, with D possibly being TRBD1 (5 bases). This CDR3 has 12 residues. Per the germline V gene, CDR1 is SGHNT and CDR2 is YYREEE (reference sequence). V lost 8 bases and J 5 bases, leaving 10 bases between the germline ends.

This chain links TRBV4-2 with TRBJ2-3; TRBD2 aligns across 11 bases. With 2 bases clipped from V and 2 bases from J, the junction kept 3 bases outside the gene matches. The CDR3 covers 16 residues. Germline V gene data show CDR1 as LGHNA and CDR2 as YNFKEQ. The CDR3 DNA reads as TGTGCCAGCAGCCAAATAGCGGGGGGGACCACAGATACGCAGTATTTT. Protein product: CASSQIAGGTTDTQYF.

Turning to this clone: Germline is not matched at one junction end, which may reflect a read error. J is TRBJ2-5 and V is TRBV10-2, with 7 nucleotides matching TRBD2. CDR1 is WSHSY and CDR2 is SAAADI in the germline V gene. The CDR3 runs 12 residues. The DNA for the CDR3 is TGCGCCAGCAGTGAGGACGACCCTGGGAGGGACTTC. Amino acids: CASSEDDPGRDF.

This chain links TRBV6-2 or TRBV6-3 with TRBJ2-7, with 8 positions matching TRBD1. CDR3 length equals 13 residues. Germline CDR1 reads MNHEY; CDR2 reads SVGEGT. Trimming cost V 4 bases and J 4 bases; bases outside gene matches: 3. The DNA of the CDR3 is TGTGCCAGCAGTTGGGACAGGACGTACGAGCAGTACTTC. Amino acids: CASSWDRTYEQYF.

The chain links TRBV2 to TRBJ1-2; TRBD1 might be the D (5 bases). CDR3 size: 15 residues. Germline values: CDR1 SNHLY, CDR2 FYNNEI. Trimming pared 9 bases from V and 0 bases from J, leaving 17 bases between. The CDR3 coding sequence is TGTGCCAGTTCAGGGTTCAGTAGGCCTAACTATGGCTACACCTTC. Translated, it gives CASSGFSRPNYGYTF.

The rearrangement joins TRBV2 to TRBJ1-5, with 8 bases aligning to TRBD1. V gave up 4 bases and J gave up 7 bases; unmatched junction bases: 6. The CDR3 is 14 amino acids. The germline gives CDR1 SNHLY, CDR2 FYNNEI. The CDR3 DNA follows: TGTGCCAGCAGTGGACAGGGGTGGGGGCAGCCCCAGCATTTT. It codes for CASSGQGWGQPQHF.

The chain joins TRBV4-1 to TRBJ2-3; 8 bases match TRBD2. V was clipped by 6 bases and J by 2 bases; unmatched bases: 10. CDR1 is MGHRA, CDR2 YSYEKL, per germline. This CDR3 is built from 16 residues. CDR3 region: CASSPFGGANTDTQYF. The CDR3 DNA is TGCGCCAGCAGTCCTTTCGGGGGGGCGAACACAGATACGCAGTATTTT.

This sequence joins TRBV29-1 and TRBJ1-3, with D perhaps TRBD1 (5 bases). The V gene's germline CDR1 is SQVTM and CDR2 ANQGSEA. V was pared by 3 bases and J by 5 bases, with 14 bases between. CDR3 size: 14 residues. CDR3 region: CSVEFGGPRNTIYF. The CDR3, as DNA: TGCAGCGTTGAGTTCGGGGGACCGAGAAACACCATATATTTT.

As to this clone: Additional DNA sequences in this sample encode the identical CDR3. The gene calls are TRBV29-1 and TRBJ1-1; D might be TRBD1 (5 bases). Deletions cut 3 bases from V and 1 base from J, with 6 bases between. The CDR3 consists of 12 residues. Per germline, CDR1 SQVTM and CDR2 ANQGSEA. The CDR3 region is CSVDGGNTEAFF. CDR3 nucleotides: TGCAGCGTTGACGGGGGGAACACTGAAGCTTTCTTT. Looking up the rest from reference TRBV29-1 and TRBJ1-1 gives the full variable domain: SAVISQKPSRDICQRGTSLTIQCQVDSQVTMMFWYRQQPGQSLTLIATANQGSEATYESGFVIDKFPISRPNLTFSTLTVSNMSPEDSSIYLCSVDGGNTEAFFGQGTRLTVV.

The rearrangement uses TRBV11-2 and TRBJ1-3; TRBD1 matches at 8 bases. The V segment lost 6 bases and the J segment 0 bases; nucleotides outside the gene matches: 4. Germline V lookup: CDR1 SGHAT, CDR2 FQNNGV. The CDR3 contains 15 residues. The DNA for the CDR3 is TGTGCCAGCAGGAGGGACAGGAGCTCTGGAAACACCATATATTTT. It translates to CASRRDRSSGNTIYF.

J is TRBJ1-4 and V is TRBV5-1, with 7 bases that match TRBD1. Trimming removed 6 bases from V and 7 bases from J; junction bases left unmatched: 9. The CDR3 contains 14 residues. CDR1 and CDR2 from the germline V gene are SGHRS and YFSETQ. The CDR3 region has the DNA TGCGCCAGCAAGGTAGTACAGGGGTCTGAAAAACTGTTTTTT. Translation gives CASKVVQGSEKLFF.

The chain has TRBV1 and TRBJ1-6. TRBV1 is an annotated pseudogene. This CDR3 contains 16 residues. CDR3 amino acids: CTSSQYRELLNSPLHF. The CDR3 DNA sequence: TGCACCAGCAGCCAGTACCGGGAGTTGCTAAATTCACCCCTCCACTTT.

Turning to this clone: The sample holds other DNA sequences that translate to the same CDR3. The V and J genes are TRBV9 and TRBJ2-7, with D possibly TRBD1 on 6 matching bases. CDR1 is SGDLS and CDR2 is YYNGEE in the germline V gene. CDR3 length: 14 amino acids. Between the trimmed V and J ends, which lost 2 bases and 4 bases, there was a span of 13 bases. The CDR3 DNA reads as TGTGCCAGCAGCGTTTCACAGGGTAGTTACGAGCAGTACTTC. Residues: CASSVSQGSYEQYF.

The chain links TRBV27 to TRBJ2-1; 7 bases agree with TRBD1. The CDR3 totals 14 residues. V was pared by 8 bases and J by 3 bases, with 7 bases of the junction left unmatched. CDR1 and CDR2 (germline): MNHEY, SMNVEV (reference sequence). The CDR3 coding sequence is TGTGCCAGCCAGCAAAGGACAGGCTACAATGAGCAGTTCTTC. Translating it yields CASQQRTGYNEQFF.

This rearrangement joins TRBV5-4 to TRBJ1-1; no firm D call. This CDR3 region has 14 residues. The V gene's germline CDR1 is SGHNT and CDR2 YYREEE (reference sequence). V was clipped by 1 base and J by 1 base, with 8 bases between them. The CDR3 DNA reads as TGTGCCAGCAGCTTGATATCGGGGAACACTGAAGCTTTCTTT. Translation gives CASSLISGNTEAFF.

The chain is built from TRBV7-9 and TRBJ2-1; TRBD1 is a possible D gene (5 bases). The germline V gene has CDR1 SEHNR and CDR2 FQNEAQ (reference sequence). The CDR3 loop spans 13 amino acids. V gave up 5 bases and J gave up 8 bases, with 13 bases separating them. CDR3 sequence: CASSGRIGDEQFF. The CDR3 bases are TGTGCCAGCAGCGGACGTATAGGGGATGAGCAGTTCTTC.

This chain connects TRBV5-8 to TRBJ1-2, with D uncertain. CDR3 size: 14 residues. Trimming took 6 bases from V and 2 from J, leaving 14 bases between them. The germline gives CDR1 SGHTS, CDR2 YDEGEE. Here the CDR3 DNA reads TGTGCCAGCATTATTTTCGGACTCAACTATGGCTACACCTTC. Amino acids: CASIIFGLNYGYTF.

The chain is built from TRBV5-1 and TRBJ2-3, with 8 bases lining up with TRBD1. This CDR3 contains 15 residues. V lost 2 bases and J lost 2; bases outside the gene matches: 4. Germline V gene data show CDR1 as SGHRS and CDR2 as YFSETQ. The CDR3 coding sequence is TGCGCCAGCAGCTTCCTGACAGGGGTCACAGATACGCAGTATTTT. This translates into CASSFLTGVTDTQYF.

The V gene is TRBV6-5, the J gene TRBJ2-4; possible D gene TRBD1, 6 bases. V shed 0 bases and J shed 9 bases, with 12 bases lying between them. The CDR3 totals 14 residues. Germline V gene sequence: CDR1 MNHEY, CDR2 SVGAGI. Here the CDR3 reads CASSYSAGASIQYF. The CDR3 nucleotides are TGTGCCAGCAGTTACTCGGCAGGGGCTAGCATTCAGTACTTC.

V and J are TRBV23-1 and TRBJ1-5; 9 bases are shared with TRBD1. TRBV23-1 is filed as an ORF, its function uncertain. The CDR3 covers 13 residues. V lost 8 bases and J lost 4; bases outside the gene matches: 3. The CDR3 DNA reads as TGCGCCAGCCGCGGACAGGGGAATCAGCCCCAGCATTTT. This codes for CASRGQGNQPQHF.

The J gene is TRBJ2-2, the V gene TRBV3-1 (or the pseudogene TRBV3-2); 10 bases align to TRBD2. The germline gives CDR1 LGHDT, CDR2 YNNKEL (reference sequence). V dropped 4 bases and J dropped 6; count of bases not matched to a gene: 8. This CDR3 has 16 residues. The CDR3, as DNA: TGTGCCAGCAGCCCTTTTAGCGGGGGGTTCCCCGGGGAGCTGTTTTTT. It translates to CASSPFSGGFPGELFF.

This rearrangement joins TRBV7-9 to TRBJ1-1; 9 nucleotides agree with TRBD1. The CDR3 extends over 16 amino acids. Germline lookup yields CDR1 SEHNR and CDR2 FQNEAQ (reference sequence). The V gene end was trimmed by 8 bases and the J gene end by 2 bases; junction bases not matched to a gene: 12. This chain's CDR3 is CASRVPGQGLNTEAFF. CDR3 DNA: TGTGCCAGCCGAGTCCCGGGACAGGGTTTAAACACTGAAGCTTTCTTT. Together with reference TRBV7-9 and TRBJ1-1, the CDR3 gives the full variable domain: DTGVSQNPRHKITKRGQNVTFRCDPISEHNRLYWYRQTLGQGPEFLTYFQNEAQLEKSRLLSDRFSAERPKGSFSTLEIQRTEQGDSAMYLCASRVPGQGLNTEAFFGQGTRLTVV.

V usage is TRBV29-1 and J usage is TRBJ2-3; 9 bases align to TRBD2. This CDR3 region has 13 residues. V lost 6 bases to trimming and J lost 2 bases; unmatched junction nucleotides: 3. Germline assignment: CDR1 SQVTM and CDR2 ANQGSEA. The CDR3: CSVRGGNTDTQYF. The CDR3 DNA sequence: TGCAGCGTGCGGGGGGGCAACACAGATACGCAGTATTTT.